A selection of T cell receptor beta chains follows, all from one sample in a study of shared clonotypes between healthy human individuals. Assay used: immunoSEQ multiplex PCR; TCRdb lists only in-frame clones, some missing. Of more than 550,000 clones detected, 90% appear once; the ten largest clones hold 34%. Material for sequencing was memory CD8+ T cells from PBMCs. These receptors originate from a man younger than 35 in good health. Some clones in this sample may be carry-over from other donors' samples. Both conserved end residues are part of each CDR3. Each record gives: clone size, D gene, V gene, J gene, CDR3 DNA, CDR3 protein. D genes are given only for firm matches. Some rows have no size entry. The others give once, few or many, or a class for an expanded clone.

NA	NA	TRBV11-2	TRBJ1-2	TGTGCCAGCAGCTCAGTATCTGACAGACGCTATGGCTACACCTTC	CASSSVSDRRYGYTF
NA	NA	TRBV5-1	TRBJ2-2	TGCGCCAGCAGTCAGGACTTTGGGGAGCTGTTTTTT	CASSQDFGELFF
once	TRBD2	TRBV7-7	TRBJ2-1	TGTGCCAGCAGCTTAGGCGGGAGAACCTACAATGAGCAGTTCTTC	CASSLGGRTYNEQFF
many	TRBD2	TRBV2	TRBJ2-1	TGTGCCAGCAGTGACCCGGGAGGAGCAGCGGTCATCGACAATGAGCAGTTCTTC	CASSDPGGAAVIDNEQFF
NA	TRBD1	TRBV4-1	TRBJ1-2	TGCGCCAGCAGCCACCCCGGGACAGGGGGCATCTATGGCTACACCTTC	CASSHPGTGGIYGYTF
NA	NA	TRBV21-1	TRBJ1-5	TGTGCCAGCACCCAAGAACTGTCCGGCCGAAATCAGCCCCAGCATTTT	CASTQELSGRNQPQHF
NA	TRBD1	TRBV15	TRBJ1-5	TGTGCCACCAGCGCGCCGGGACAGGAGACTATCGGGAATCAGCCCCAGCATTTT	CATSAPGQETIGNQPQHF
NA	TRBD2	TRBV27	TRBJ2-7	TGTGCCAGCAGCCCGGGAGGGGGGTACGAGCAGTACTTC	CASSPGGGYEQYF
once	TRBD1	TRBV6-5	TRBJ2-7	TGTGCCAGCAGTTACTCGGGGACAGGGTTGTACGAGCAGTACTTC	CASSYSGTGLYEQYF
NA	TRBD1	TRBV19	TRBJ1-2	TGTGCCAGTAGTATGGGACAGGGGGCTAACTATGGCTACACCTTC	CASSMGQGANYGYTF
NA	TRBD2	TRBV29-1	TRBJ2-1	TGCAGCGTTTCCGGGGGGGACCGTTACAATGAGCAGTTCTTC	CSVSGGDRYNEQFF
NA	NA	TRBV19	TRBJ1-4	TGTGCCAGTAGTAATTTGCTACAGGCCGACGAAAAACTGTTTTTT	CASSNLLQADEKLFF
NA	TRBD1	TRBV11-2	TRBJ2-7	TGTGCCAGCGCCCCGGGACAGGCCTACGAGCAGTACTTC	CASAPGQAYEQYF
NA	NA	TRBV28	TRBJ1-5	TGTGCCAGCAGTTTATTCGCTACTTCGGAGCCCCAGCATTTT	CASSLFATSEPQHF
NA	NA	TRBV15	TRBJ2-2	TGTGCCACCAGCAGATCGTGGGAGGTGCTGGAGCTGTTTTTT	CATSRSWEVLELFF
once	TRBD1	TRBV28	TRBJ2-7	TGTGCCAGCAAGGACAGGGGGCTCTGGGAGCAGTACTTC	CASKDRGLWEQYF
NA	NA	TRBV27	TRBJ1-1	TGTGCCAGCAGCTCTTGGACGGCGAACACTGAAGCTTTCTTT	CASSSWTANTEAFF
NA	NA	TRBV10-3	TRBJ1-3	TGTGCCATCAGACGGTTTACACGGCTCTCTGGAAACACCATATATTTT	CAIRRFTRLSGNTIYF
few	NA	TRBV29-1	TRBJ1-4	TGCAGCGTTGAATACGGGGTCGGAAAACTGTTTTTT	CSVEYGVGKLFF
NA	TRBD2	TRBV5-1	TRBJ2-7	TGCGCCAGCAGCTCCACCACCCTAGCGGGAGTAGGGCCCTACGAGCAGTACTTC	CASSSTTLAGVGPYEQYF
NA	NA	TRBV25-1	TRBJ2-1	TGTGCCAGCAGTGAATATTCCTCGAGGGGGCAGTTCTTC	CASSEYSSRGQFF
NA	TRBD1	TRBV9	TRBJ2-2	TGTGCCAGCGGGTTCCCCCGGACAGGGGGCGCCACCGGGGAGCTGTTTTTT	CASGFPRTGGATGELFF
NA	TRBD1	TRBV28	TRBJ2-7	TGTGCCAGCAGCTTACAGGGGGGATACGAGCAGTACTTC	CASSLQGGYEQYF
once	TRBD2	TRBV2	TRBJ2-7	TGTGCCAGCAACGGGGGGACCGTCTACGAGCAGTACTTC	CASNGGTVYEQYF
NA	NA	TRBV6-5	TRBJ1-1	TGTGCCAGCAGTCAGTCAGGGAAGGGCGGCACTGAAGCTTTCTTT	CASSQSGKGGTEAFF
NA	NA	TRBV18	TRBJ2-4	TGTGCCAGCTCACCACCCGGGCCCCAAAACATTCAGTACTTC	CASSPPGPQNIQYF
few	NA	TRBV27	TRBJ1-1	TGTGCCAGCAGTTTTTTCTTCGGGAACACTGAAGCTTTCTTT	CASSFFFGNTEAFF
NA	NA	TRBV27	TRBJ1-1	TGTGCCAGCAGTTTCGGCTTCGGGATGAACACTGAAGCTTTCTTT	CASSFGFGMNTEAFF
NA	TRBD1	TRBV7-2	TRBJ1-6	TGTGCCAGCAGCTCCAACAAGATGGACAGGAGAGGCTCACCCCTCCACTTT	CASSSNKMDRRGSPLHF
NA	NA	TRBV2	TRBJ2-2	TGTGCCACCCTGGGGCAGGGGACCGGGGAGCTGTTTTTT	CATLGQGTGELFF